These 5 T cell receptor beta chains originate from one sample sequenced in a study of post-analysis software for immune sequencing data (dated by TCRdb to between 2015 and 2017). Antigens for these TCRs are unknown. The method behind the library was PCR. The instrument given in TCRdb is Illumina HiSeq 2500. Unique molecular identifiers were incorporated into TCR beta cDNA libraries to reduce PCR and sequencing biases. The raw public reads went through TCRdb reprocessing: fastp at Q25, MiXCR clone calling, in-frame beta chains kept. One record per CDR3 amino acid sequence lists the most common genes and DNA. This sample is represented by around 700,000 distinct CDR3 sequences; 59% of them were singletons. The ten largest clones capture around 10% of the sample. Paper-wide results and their limitations: Significantly higher frequencies in patients than in controls were found for a handful of TRBV segments, including TRBV5-6, TRBV5-1 and TRBV20-1.

Sequencing input: blood. These receptors originate from a girl aged 2 to 10 with multiple sclerosis.

This clonotype was seen a handful of times. This rearrangement joins TRBV29-1 to TRBJ2-3; TRBD2 matches 7 bases. With V trimmed by 2 bases and J by 0 bases, 5 bases remained unmatched. In germline, CDR1 is SQVTM, CDR2 ANQGSEA. CDR3 size: 15 residues. The CDR3 DNA reads as TGCAGCGTTGAATTGCTAGCGGATAGCACAGATACGCAGTATTTT. Its translation is CSVELLADSTDTQYF.

J is TRBJ2-5 and V is TRBV20-1; 7 nucleotides align to TRBD1. Germline V gene data show CDR1 as DFQATT and CDR2 as SNEGSKA (reference sequence). The CDR3 contains 14 residues. The V segment lost 6 bases and the J segment 1 base; nucleotides outside the gene matches: 8. In nucleotides, the CDR3 is TGCAGTGCGTCACGACAGGGCCTCCAAGAGACCCAGTACTTC. Its translation is CSASRQGLQETQYF.

The chain couples TRBV3-1 to TRBJ2-7, with D perhaps TRBD1 (5 bases). Germline loops: CDR1 LGHDT, CDR2 YNNKEL (reference sequence). The CDR3 length is 15 residues. V lost 0 bases to trimming and J lost 2 bases, with 11 bases between them. CDR3 residues: CASSQERVGAYEQYF. CDR3 nucleotide sequence: TGTGCCAGCAGCCAAGAACGGGTAGGGGCCTACGAGCAGTACTTC.

The chain joins TRBV7-2 to TRBJ2-4, with 8 bases lining up with TRBD2. The DNA end is more similar to TRBJ2-7, so the J call may be wrong. CDR3 size: 16 residues. Germline V CDR1 and CDR2: SGHTA, FQGNSA. The CDR3 here is CASSLGVGGATYEQYF. In DNA, the CDR3 is TGTGCCAGCAGCTTAGGTGTCGGGGGGGCCACCTACGAGCAGTACTTC.

The chain links TRBV20-1 to TRBJ2-5; maybe TRBD2 (5 bases). Judging by the DNA end, TRBJ2-1 fits better; the J call may be wrong. The CDR3 is made up of 15 amino acids. Germline V gene data show CDR1 as DFQATT and CDR2 as SNEGSKA (reference sequence). The DNA of the CDR3 is TGCAGTGCTTCACCTAGAGGAGGCTTGGGAGAGACCCAGTTCTTC. It codes for CSASPRGGLGETQFF.